A selection of T cell receptor beta chains follows, all from one sample in a study of shared clonotypes between healthy human individuals. The assay was immunoSEQ multiplex PCR, and TCRdb's table has in-frame clones only and misses some. This table has approximately 320,000 clones, 74% appearing once. What was sequenced was memory CD4+ T cells sorted from blood. These receptors all come from a man aged 25-45 years in good health. The CDR3 runs from the conserved cysteine through the conserved F or W. D genes are given only for firm matches. The size of a clone is reported for some rows only, either as once, few or many, or as a class for expanded clones.

cdr3_nt cdr3_aa clone_size j_call d_call v_call
TGTGCCACTTCTCCGGGACAGGGGGGCAATGAGCAGTTCTTC CATSPGQGGNEQFF - TRBJ2-1 TRBD1 TRBV15
TGTGCCAGCAGCTACCTAGCGGGAACCGGGGAGCTGTTTTTT CASSYLAGTGELFF - TRBJ2-2 TRBD2 TRBV11-2
TGTGCCAGCAGCCCGCCGGGACAGGGGATACTCCGGAAGACCCAGTACTTC CASSPPGQGILRKTQYF once TRBJ2-5 TRBD1 TRBV5-6
TGTGCCAGCAGCTTGGCCGAGACAGGGTTACACGAGCAGTACTTC CASSLAETGLHEQYF once TRBJ2-7 TRBD1 TRBV5-4
TGTGCCAGCAGCCTGAACGCCGGGACAGGGGAGCTGTTTTTT CASSLNAGTGELFF - TRBJ2-2 - TRBV11-2
TGCAGTGCTTCACAGACTACGCAGTATTTT CSASQTTQYF few TRBJ2-3 - TRBV20-1
TGTGCCAGCACCCGGGGGGCTAGCTCCTACAATGAGCAGTTCTTC CASTRGASSYNEQFF - TRBJ2-1 - TRBV5-6
TGTGCCAGCAGCTTAGTTGGATTAAGCGAGCAGTACTTC CASSLVGLSEQYF many TRBJ2-7 - TRBV11-1
TGTGCCAGCAGTTTACTAGCGGGAGGGAAGAATGAGCAGTTCTTC CASSLLAGGKNEQFF - TRBJ2-1 TRBD2 TRBV28
TGCGCCAGCAGCTTGGTTCCCTCAACCCGGGGGAGGCACTACGAGCAGTACTTC CASSLVPSTRGRHYEQYF few TRBJ2-7 - TRBV5-1
TGTGCCAGCAGCTTATCCGGGACACAGGATCAGCCCCAGCATTTT CASSLSGTQDQPQHF few TRBJ1-5 - TRBV6-5
TGTGCCAGCTCACCAGACGGAAATCAGCCCCAGCATTTT CASSPDGNQPQHF - TRBJ1-5 - TRBV18
TGTGCCAGCAGGGGAGGAAGCTCCTACAATGAGCAGTTCTTC CASRGGSSYNEQFF many TRBJ2-1 - TRBV2
TGTGCCAGCAGCTTATTGAACACTGAAGCTTTCTTT CASSLLNTEAFF - TRBJ1-1 - TRBV7-9
TGTGCCAGCAGCTTATATAGCGGGGGCACCGGGGAGCTGTTTTTT CASSLYSGGTGELFF - TRBJ2-2 TRBD2 TRBV7-2
TGTGCCAGCTACCGCATGTCTGAAGCTTTCTTT CASYRMSEAFF - TRBJ1-1 - TRBV5-6
TGTGCCAGCTCAGTCGGTGTAGGCGGAGGACGGAGCTCTGGAAACACCATATATTTT CASSVGVGGGRSSGNTIYF - TRBJ1-3 - TRBV18
TGCGCCAGCAGCGGAACAGGGGACACTGAAGCTTTCTTT CASSGTGDTEAFF - TRBJ1-1 TRBD1 TRBV5-1
TGTGCCAGCAGCAGCCACGCGGGTCGAGGAGAGACCCAGTACTTC CASSSHAGRGETQYF - TRBJ2-5 - TRBV11-2
TGCGCCAGCAGCTTGTCTCCCCGGACAGGGGGCAATCAGCCCCAGCATTTT CASSLSPRTGGNQPQHF - TRBJ1-5 TRBD1 TRBV5-1
TGTGCCAGCAGCTTTCGCGACAGGGGCTCCTACGAGCAGTACTTC CASSFRDRGSYEQYF - TRBJ2-7 TRBD1 TRBV5-4
TGTGCCAGCAGTTTATCCCCGGGACTAGGGGCTCTAGAATATACGCAGTATTTT CASSLSPGLGALEYTQYF - TRBJ2-3 TRBD2 TRBV28
TGTGCCAGTAGCCTCGCCGCCACAGATACGCAGTATTTT CASSLAATDTQYF - TRBJ2-3 - TRBV19
TGTGCCAGCAGTGAAAGCGAACGGGCCCGTAACTATGGCTACACCTTC CASSESERARNYGYTF - TRBJ1-2 - TRBV2
TGTGCCAGACGGAGTAGGGAGGATCAGCCCCAGCATTTT CARRSREDQPQHF - TRBJ1-5 - TRBV21-1
TGTGCCAGCAGTAGTCCGGCGGCCTACGAGCAGTACTTC CASSSPAAYEQYF - TRBJ2-7 - TRBV6-5
TGTGCCAGCAGTTTTAGGGGCTCTGGAAACACCATATATTTT CASSFRGSGNTIYF once TRBJ1-3 - TRBV6-5
TGTGCCAGCTCACCGATGGACAGTTCGAGATCACCCCTCCACTTT CASSPMDSSRSPLHF - TRBJ1-6 - TRBV18
TGCGCCAGCAGCTTGCTCCCGGGACCAAACACCGGGGAGCTGTTTTTT CASSLLPGPNTGELFF few TRBJ2-2 - TRBV5-1
TGTGCCAGCAGTGAAGGGGGGTACGAGCAGTACTTC CASSEGGYEQYF - TRBJ2-7 - TRBV6-1
TGTGCCAGCTCACCTCGAGGCACAGATACGCAGTATTTT CASSPRGTDTQYF - TRBJ2-3 - TRBV18